These 10 T cell receptor beta chains came from one sample sequenced in a study of T cell repertoires in cytomegalovirus infection. These TCRs are of unknown antigen specificity. TCRdb reprocessed the reads via MiXCR and lists one record per CDR3 protein. This sample has a few hundred thousand distinct CDR3 sequences, with under 45% found just once. This sample comprised cultured PBMCs, obtained from culture after CMV antigen stimulation. The receptor set was obtained from a human donor in good health (CMV status not recorded). Some clones in this sample may be carry-over from other donors' samples.

This clonotype has a count of ten or more. The chain couples TRBV7-2 to TRBJ2-7, with 10 bases matching TRBD2. Germline CDR1 is SGHTA and CDR2 is FQGNSA. Germline trimming cut 5 bases from V and 4 bases from J; bases unmatched to any gene: 17. This CDR3 spans 18 amino acids. The CDR3 is CASSPLELAGGKPYEQYF. In DNA, the CDR3 is TGTGCCAGCAGCCCCCTCGAGTTAGCGGGGGGTAAACCTTACGAGCAGTACTTC. Filled out from reference TRBV7-2 and TRBJ2-7, the complete variable domain reads GAGVSQSPSNKVTEKGKDVELRCDPISGHTALYWYRQSLGQGLEFLIYFQGNSAPDKSGLPSDRFSAERTGGSVSTLTIQRTQQEDSAVYLCASSPLELAGGKPYEQYFGPGTRLTVT.

The chain joins TRBV11-2 to TRBJ2-3, with 8 bases aligning to TRBD1. The CDR3 has 17 residues. Per the germline V gene, CDR1 is SGHAT and CDR2 is FQNNGV. The trim removed 6 bases at V and 1 base at J, leaving 12 bases unmatched. The CDR3 nucleotides read TGTGCCAGCAGTCCAGTGGGCAGACAGGGGCGCACAGATACGCAGTATTTT. It codes for CASSPVGRQGRTDTQYF.

V is TRBV6-5 and J is TRBJ1-1; D unclear. The V gene's germline CDR1 is MNHEY and CDR2 SVGAGI. Trimming cost V 5 bases and J 0 bases, with 10 bases left between them. The CDR3 contains 14 residues. Written as DNA, the CDR3 is TGTGCCAGCAGTATTGCGCGGTTGAACACTGAAGCTTTCTTT. The encoded protein is CASSIARLNTEAFF.

This clonotype came up a few times. The rearrangement links TRBV12-3 or TRBV12-4 to TRBJ2-1; 15 bases line up with TRBD2. V lost 6 bases and J lost 10; bases outside the gene matches: 4. The length of the CDR3 is 14 residues. The CDR3 bases are TGTGCCAGCAGAGGACTAGCGGGGGGGGACGAGCAGTTCTTC. This translates into CASRGLAGGDEQFF.

V usage is TRBV11-2 and J usage is TRBJ2-5; tentative D call: TRBD2 (6 bases). CDR1 and CDR2 from the germline V gene are SGHAT and FQNNGV. The V end lost 6 bases, the J end lost 2 bases, and 22 bases lay between the germline ends. The CDR3 is 17 amino acids. CDR3 nucleotides: TGTGCCAGCAGGAGCATGCGGGGCACTTTAAGGCAAGAGACCCAGTACTTC. It translates to CASRSMRGTLRQETQYF.

Worth noting for this clonotype: At one of its ends the junction is not consistent with the germline gene, which may arise from a read error. The rearrangement links TRBV2 to TRBJ2-1; D might be TRBD1 (5 bases). The CDR3 is 13 amino acids. CDR1 and CDR2 from the germline V gene are SNHLY and FYNNEI. The CDR3 is CASTDRQSNGQFF. CDR3 nucleotide sequence: TGTGCCAGCACGGACCGACAGAGCAATGGGCAGTTCTTC.

This clonotype has just a few counts. The chain employs TRBV7-2 and TRBJ2-2; either TRBD1 or TRBD2 may supply D (5 bases each). V lost 5 bases and J lost 4, with 8 bases in between. The CDR3 is 13 amino acids. Looked up from germline, CDR1 is SGHTA and CDR2 is FQGNSA. CDR3 sequence: CASSRDGTGELFF. In nucleotides, the CDR3 is TGTGCCAGCAGCCGGGACGGCACCGGGGAGCTGTTTTTT.

The chain uses TRBV12-3 or TRBV12-4 and TRBJ1-3; TRBD1 might be the D (5 bases). Trimming removed 7 bases at V and 0 bases at J, with 16 bases between. CDR3 length: 16 residues. CDR3: CASTLDTGSSGNTIYF. The DNA for the CDR3 is TGTGCCAGCACCCTCGACACAGGAAGCTCTGGAAACACCATATATTTT.

The chain joins TRBV7-2 to TRBJ2-5; D possibly matches TRBD1 or TRBD2 (5 bases each). The germline V and J ends were trimmed by 5 bases and 2 bases, with 15 bases remaining between them. The CDR3 sequence is 15 residues long. Germline V gene data show CDR1 as SGHTA and CDR2 as FQGNSA. CDR3 loop: CASSTSGTTQETQYF. The CDR3 bases are TGTGCCAGCAGCACATCCGGGACGACACAAGAGACCCAGTACTTC.

This clonotype was recorded at least ten times. This chain connects TRBV29-1 to TRBJ1-1; 7 nucleotides align to TRBD1. The J segment lost 6 bases and the V segment lost 5 bases, leaving 9 bases of the junction unmatched. This CDR3 comprises 13 residues. Per the germline V gene, CDR1 is SQVTM and CDR2 is ANQGSEA. CDR3 amino acids: CSVHKGDSPEAFF. In nucleotides, the CDR3 is TGCAGCGTTCACAAGGGGGACAGCCCTGAAGCTTTCTTT. Supplemented by reference TRBV29-1 and TRBJ1-1, the full variable domain reads SAVISQKPSRDICQRGTSLTIQCQVDSQVTMMFWYRQQPGQSLTLIATANQGSEATYESGFVIDKFPISRPNLTFSTLTVSNMSPEDSSIYLCSVHKGDSPEAFFGQGTRLTVV.